The source of this TCR beta chain is a study of PD-L1 blockade in urothelial cancer. There are 15 residues in the CDR3. Germline CDR1 and CDR2: MNHEY and SVGAGI. J lost 5 bases, V lost 5 bases, and 10 bases had no gene match. The protocol was immunoSEQ multiplex PCR, while the TCRdb copy is restricted to in-frame clones and leaves out a portion. The sample has about 100,000 clones, 90% to 95% seen once. The V gene is TRBV6-5, the J gene TRBJ2-5; TRBD1 matches 8 bases. Sequencing was performed on PBMCs, taken around atezolizumab (anti-PD-L1) treatment. The sequence derives from an elderly woman with urothelial cancer. The CDR3 loop is CASSRLGDRGETQYF. Here the CDR3 DNA reads TGTGCCAGCAGTCGACTAGGAGACAGGGGTGAGACCCAGTACTTC.